This T cell receptor (beta chain) appears in the sequencing data of a study of identical twins. Per germline, CDR1 SGHNT and CDR2 YENEEA. Trimming took off 4 bases at V and 7 bases at J, with 13 bases between the two ends. The CDR3 has 14 residues. Study-level points and caveats: The study drew conclusions from cross-sectional statistical analysis, not from following the same donors. Twin pairs had excess sharing that was weaker in beta out-of-frame sequences. Insertions were reduced in abundant cord blood beta clonotypes but not in memory repertoires.

This clonotype was seen many times. The antigen is undetermined. TCRdb reprocessed the 5' RACE reads with MiXCR, giving one entry per CDR3 protein. Among 350,000 or so distinct CDR3 sequences listed, roughly 9% were seen once. This chain links TRBV11-3 with TRBJ2-2; D not resolved. This sequence was found in a woman in her fifties or sixties in good health. Source material: naive T cells sorted from blood. The CDR3 reads CASSSLAKSGELFF. Here the CDR3 DNA reads TGTGCCAGCAGCTCCCTGGCCAAAAGCGGGGAGCTGTTTTTT.